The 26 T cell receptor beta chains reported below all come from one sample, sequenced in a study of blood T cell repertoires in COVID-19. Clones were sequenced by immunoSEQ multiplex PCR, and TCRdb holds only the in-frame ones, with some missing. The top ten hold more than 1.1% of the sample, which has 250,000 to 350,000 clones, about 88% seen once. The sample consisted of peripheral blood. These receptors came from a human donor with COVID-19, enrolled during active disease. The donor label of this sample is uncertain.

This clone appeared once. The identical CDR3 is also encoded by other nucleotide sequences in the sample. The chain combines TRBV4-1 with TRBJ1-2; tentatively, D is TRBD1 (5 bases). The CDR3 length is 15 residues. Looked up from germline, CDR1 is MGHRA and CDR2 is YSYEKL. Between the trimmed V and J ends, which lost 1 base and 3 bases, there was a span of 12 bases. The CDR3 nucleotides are TGCGCCAGCAGCCAAGGACTGGGGGGAGACTATGGCTACACCTTC. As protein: CASSQGLGGDYGYTF.

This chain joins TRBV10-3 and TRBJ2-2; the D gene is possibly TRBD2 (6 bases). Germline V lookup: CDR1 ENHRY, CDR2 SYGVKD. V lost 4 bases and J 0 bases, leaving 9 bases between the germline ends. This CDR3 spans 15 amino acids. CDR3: CAISGGGANTGELFF. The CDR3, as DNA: TGTGCCATCAGTGGGGGCGGGGCGAACACCGGGGAGCTGTTTTTT.

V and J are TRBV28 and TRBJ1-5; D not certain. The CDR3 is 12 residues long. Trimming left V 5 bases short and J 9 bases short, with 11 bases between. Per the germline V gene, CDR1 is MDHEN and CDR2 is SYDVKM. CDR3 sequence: CASSPPRGPQHF. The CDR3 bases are TGTGCCAGCAGTCCCCCGAGAGGGCCCCAGCATTTT. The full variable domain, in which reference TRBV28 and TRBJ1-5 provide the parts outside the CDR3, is DVKVTQSSRYLVKRTGEKVFLECVQDMDHENMFWYRQDPGLGLRLIYFSYDVKMKEKGDIPEGYSVSREKKERFSLILESASTNQTSMYLCASSPPRGPQHFGDGTRLSIL.

The CDR3 loop is CATSRGKQGPLGSGYTF. CDR3 coding DNA: TGTGCCACCAGCAGAGGGAAACAGGGGCCCCTGGGGAGTGGCTACACCTTC. The chain is built from TRBV15 and TRBJ1-2; the match to TRBD1 covers 7 bases. Germline V gene lookup returns CDR1 LNHNV and CDR2 YYDKDF (reference sequence). With V trimmed by 1 base and J by 7 bases, 15 bases remained unmatched. The CDR3 extends over 17 amino acids.

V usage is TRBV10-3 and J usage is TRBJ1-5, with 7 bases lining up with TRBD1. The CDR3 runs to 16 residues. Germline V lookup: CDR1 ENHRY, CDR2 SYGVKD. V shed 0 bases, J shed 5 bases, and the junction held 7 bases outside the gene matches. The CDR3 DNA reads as TGTGCCATCAGTGAGTCAGGGACAGTCGTGGATCAGCCCCAGCATTTT. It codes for CAISESGTVVDQPQHF.

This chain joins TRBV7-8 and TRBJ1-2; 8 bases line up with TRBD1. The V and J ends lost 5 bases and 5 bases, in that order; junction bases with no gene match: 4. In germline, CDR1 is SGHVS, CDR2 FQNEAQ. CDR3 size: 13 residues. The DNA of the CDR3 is TGTGCCAGCAGCCGGGGACAGGTTTATGGCTACACCTTC. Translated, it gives CASSRGQVYGYTF.

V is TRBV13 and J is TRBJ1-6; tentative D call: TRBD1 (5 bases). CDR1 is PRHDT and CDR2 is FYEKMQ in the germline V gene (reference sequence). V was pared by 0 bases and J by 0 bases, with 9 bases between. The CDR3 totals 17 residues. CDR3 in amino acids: CASSLGRGGSYNSPLHF. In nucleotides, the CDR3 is TGTGCCAGCAGCTTAGGTAGGGGAGGCTCCTATAATTCACCCCTCCACTTT.

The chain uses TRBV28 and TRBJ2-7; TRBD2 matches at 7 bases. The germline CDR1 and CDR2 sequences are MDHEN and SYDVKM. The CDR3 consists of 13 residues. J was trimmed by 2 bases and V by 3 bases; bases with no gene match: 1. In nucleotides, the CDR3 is TGTGCCAGCAGTTTTGGACTAGCCTACGAGCAGTACTTC. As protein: CASSFGLAYEQYF.

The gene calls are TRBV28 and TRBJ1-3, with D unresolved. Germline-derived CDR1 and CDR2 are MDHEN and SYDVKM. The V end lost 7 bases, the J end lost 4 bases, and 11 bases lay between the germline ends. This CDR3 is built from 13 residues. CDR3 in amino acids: CASIKERGNTIYF. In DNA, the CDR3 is TGTGCCAGCATCAAGGAGAGGGGAAACACCATATATTTT.

CDR3 residues: CASSSRDWGSYEQYF. CDR3 in DNA: TGTGCCAGCAGCTCCCGGGACTGGGGATCCTACGAGCAGTACTTC. The genes are TRBV7-9 and TRBJ2-7; a weak D match, TRBD2 (6 bases). The CDR3 spans 15 residues. Germline lookup yields CDR1 SEHNR and CDR2 FQNEAQ (reference sequence). V was clipped by 4 bases and J by 1 base, with 14 bases between them. Variable domain in full (rest from reference TRBV7-9 and TRBJ2-7): DTGVSQNPRHKITKRGQNVTFRCDPISEHNRLYWYRQTLGQGPEFLTYFQNEAQLEKSRLLSDRFSAERPKGSFSTLEIQRTEQGDSAMYLCASSSRDWGSYEQYFGPGTRLTVT.

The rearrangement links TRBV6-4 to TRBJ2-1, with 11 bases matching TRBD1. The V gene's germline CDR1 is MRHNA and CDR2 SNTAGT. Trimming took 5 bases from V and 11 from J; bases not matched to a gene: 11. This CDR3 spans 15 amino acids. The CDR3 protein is CASSRDRGSTSKQFF. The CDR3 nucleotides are TGTGCCAGCAGTCGGGACAGGGGGAGCACAAGTAAGCAGTTCTTC.

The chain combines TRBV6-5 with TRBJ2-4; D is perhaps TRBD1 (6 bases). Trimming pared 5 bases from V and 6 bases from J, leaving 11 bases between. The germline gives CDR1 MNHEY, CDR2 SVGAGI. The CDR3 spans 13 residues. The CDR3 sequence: CASSRDNGNIQYF. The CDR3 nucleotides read TGTGCCAGCAGTCGGGACAACGGAAACATTCAGTACTTC.

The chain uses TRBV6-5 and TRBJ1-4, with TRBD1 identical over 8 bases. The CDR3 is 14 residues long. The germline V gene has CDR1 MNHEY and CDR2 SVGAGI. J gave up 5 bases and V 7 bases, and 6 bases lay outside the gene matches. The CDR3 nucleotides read TGTGCCAGCATCGTACAGGGGGTGAATGAAAAACTGTTTTTT. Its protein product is CASIVQGVNEKLFF.

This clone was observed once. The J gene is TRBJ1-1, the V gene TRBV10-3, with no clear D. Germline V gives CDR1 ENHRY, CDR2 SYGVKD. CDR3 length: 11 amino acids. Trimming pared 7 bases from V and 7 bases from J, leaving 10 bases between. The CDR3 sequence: CAITVGGEAFF. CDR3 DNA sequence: TGTGCCATCACGGTCGGCGGTGAAGCTTTCTTT.

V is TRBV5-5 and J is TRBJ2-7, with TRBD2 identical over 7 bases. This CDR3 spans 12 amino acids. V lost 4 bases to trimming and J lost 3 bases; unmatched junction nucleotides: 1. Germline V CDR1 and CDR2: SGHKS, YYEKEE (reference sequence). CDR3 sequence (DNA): TGTGCCAGCAGCCCGGGAGGCTACGAGCAGTACTTC. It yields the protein CASSPGGYEQYF.

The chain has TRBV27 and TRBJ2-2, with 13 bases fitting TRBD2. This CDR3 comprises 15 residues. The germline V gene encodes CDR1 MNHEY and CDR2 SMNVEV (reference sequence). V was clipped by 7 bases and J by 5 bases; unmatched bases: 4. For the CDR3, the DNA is TGTGCCAGCAAACCGGGACTAGCGGGGACCGGGGAGCTGTTTTTT. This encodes CASKPGLAGTGELFF.

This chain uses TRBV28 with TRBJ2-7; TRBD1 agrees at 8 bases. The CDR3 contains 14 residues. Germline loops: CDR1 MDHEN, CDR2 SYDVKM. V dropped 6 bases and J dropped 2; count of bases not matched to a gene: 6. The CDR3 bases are TGTGCCAGCAGGCTGACAGGGGCCCCCTACGAGCAGTACTTC. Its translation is CASRLTGAPYEQYF. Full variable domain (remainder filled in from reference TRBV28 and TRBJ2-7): DVKVTQSSRYLVKRTGEKVFLECVQDMDHENMFWYRQDPGLGLRLIYFSYDVKMKEKGDIPEGYSVSREKKERFSLILESASTNQTSMYLCASRLTGAPYEQYFGPGTRLTVT.

This CDR3 reads CASSDADRARGYTF. CDR3 sequence (DNA): TGCGCCAGCAGTGATGCCGACAGGGCTAGGGGCTACACCTTC. J is TRBJ1-2 and V is TRBV10-2, with 7 bases that match TRBD1. The junction had 9 bases not matched to a gene; V was cut back by 3 bases and J by 8 bases. The CDR3 is 14 residues long. The V gene's germline CDR1 is WSHSY and CDR2 SAAADI.

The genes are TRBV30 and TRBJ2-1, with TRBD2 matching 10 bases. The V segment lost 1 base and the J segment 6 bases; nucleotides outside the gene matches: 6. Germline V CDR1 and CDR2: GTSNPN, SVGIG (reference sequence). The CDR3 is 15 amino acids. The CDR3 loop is CAWSGLAGTPNEQFF. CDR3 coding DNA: TGTGCCTGGAGTGGACTAGCGGGTACCCCCAATGAGCAGTTCTTC.

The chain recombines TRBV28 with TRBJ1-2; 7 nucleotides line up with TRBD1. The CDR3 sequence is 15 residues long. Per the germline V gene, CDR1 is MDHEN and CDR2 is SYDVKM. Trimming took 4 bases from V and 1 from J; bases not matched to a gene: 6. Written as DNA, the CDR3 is TGTGCCAGCAGTTATAACAGGGGAAGTAACTATGGCTACACCTTC. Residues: CASSYNRGSNYGYTF.

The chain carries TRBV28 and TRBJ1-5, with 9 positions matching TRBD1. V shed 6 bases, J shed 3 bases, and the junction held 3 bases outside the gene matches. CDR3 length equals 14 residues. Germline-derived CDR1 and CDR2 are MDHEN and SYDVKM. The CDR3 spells CASRRQGDNQPQHF. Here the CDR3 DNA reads TGTGCCAGCAGGCGACAGGGGGACAATCAGCCCCAGCATTTT.

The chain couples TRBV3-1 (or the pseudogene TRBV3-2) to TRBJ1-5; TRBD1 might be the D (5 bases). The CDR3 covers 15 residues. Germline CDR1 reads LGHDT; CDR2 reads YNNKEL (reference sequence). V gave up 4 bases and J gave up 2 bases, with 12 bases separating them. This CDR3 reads CASSLRGGGNQPQHF. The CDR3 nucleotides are TGTGCCAGCAGCCTACGGGGGGGAGGCAATCAGCCCCAGCATTTT.

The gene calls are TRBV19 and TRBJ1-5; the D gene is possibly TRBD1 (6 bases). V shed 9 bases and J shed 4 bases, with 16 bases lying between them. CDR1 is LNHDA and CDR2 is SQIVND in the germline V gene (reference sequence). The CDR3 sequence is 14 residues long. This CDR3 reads CASQNRVGNQPQHF. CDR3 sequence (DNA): TGTGCCAGCCAAAACAGGGTGGGAAATCAGCCCCAGCATTTT.

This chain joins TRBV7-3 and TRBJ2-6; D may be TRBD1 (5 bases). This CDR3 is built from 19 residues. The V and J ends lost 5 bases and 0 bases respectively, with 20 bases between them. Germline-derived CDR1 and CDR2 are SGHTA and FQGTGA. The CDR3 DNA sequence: TGTGCCAGCAGCCGCACACCCCTACGACAGAACTCTGGGGCCAACGTCCTGACTTTC. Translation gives CASSRTPLRQNSGANVLTF.

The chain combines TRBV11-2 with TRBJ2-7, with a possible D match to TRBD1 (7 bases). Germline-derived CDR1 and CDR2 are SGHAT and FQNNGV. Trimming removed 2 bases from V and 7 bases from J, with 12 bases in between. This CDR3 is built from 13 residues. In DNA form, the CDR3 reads TGTGCCAGCAGCTTATTGGCAGGGGGGGAGCAGTACTTC. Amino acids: CASSLLAGGEQYF.

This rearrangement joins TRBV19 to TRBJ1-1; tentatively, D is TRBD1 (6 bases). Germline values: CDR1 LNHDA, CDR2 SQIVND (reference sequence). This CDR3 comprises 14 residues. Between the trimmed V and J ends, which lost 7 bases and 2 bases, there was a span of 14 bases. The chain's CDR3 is CASTPGVINTEAFF. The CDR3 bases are TGTGCCAGTACCCCAGGGGTTATTAACACTGAAGCTTTCTTT.